This T cell receptor (beta chain) comes out of a study of T-cell memory formation after mild COVID-19. Background on the study: The study found TCR clusters largely donor specific.

This clonotype has just a few counts. Its antigen is not identified. CDR1 MNHEY and CDR2 SVGAGI come from the germline V gene. The CDR3 consists of 16 residues. V lost 4 bases and J 0 bases, leaving 13 bases between the germline ends. Constant-segment-primed 5'RACE gave TCR alpha and TCR beta cDNA libraries with sample barcodes and UMIs. TCRdb independently ran MiXCR on the 5' RACE reads; one entry per CDR3 protein. The sample carries about 130,000 distinct CDR3 sequences, over 15% recorded once. Overall study findings and caveats: Among clones contracting day 15 to 85, CD4/CD8 was balanced, whereas later expanders leaned CD4+. Of the contracting clones, CD4+ ones lay mainly in CM and EM, and CD8+ ones in EMRA.

The chain couples TRBV6-5 to TRBJ2-1, with TRBD2 as a possible D gene (7 bases). The clonotype was recovered from a man aged 18 to 35 who had mild COVID-19 (a few samples of this study predate the infection). Cell type and time point are not known. Sequencing was done on a sample of PBMCs or a T cell subset sorted from them (not recorded which). The CDR3 coding sequence is TGTGCCAGCAGTTTGGGGGGGGGCGGCTCCTACAATGAGCAGTTCTTC. Encoded protein: CASSLGGGGSYNEQFF.